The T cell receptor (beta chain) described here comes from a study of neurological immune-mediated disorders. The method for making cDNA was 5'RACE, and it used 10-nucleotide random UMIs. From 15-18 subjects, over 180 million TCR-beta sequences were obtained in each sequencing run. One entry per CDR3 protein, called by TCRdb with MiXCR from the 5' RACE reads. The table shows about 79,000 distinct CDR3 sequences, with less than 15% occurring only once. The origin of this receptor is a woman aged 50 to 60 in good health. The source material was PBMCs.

CDR3 DNA: TGTGCCAGCAGCCAAGTTACTGGTTGGACCAGGGCGACAGATACGCAGTATTTT. Translating gives CASSQVTGWTRATDTQYF. The V and J genes are TRBV14 and TRBJ2-3; TRBD1 might be the D (5 bases). The CDR3 runs to 18 residues. Trimming took 1 base from V and 3 from J, leaving 20 bases between them. CDR1 and CDR2 (germline): SGHDN, FVKESK.